Below, one T cell receptor beta chain is given with its context. The source of the sample is a study of CD8 T cells in Susac syndrome. V trimming: 0 bases; J trimming: 5 bases; junction bases outside the gene matches: 8. The V gene's germline CDR1 is LGHDT and CDR2 YNNKEL (reference sequence). CDR3 length: 17 amino acids. Random-hexamer reverse transcription was applied to about 0.45 to 1 ug RNA. MiXCR was run by TCRdb on the immunoSEQ multiplex PCR reads, yielding one entry per CDR3 protein. The profile shows approximately 120,000 distinct CDR3 sequences, roughly 96% of them singletons. TCR beta sequencing was performed on blood CD8+ and CD4+ T cells. TEMRA cells were enriched by FACS, and CD4+ and CD8+ T cells were negatively isolated.

Specimen: CD4+ T cells from PBMCs. The receptor was derived from a human donor in good health. The V and J genes are TRBV3-1 and TRBJ2-3, with 10 bases lining up with TRBD2. This CDR3 reads CASSQEPSGSPRDTQYF. The CDR3 coding sequence is TGTGCCAGCAGCCAAGAACCTAGCGGGAGTCCTAGAGATACGCAGTATTTT.